Below, one T cell receptor beta chain is given with its context. As yet, its antigen is unknown. The junction differs from germline at one of its ends, possibly a read error. This entry belongs to a study of cytomegalovirus exposure and HLA in healthy donors. In germline, CDR1 is SSHAT, CDR2 FNYEAQ (reference sequence). The CDR3 is made up of 14 amino acids. Findings of the study overall: DRB1 showed the most TCR associations and HLA-C the fewest in a later analysis, as rates varied by HLA locus.

Primers included in the PCR were 60 Vbeta and 13 Jbeta primers. Measured with immunoSEQ multiplex PCR; TCRdb has only the in-frame clones, and not every one. Of 130,000 or so clones in the sample, roughly four fifths were seen once. The clonotype was recovered from a young man in good health and CMV-seropositive. The chain links TRBV7-7 to TRBJ2-2; D unresolved. Sequencing used PBMCs. CDR3 bases: TGTGCTAGCAGTTACACCGAGAACACCGGGGAGCTGTTTTTT. It yields the protein CASSYTENTGELFF.